This T cell receptor (beta chain) came from a study of cytomegalovirus exposure and HLA in healthy donors. Whole-study context: As released early, the data held about 85 million unique TCRs from HLA-typed donors.

Likely unrecorded immune exposures existed in these nominally healthy donors. PCR employed 60 Vbeta and 13 Jbeta primers. Assay: immunoSEQ multiplex PCR; the TCRdb copy retains only in-frame clones and omits some. The data hold roughly 100,000 clones, with around 62% observed a single time. The TCR comes from a man aged 25 to 45 in good health and CMV-seropositive. The sample was PBMCs.

CDR3 sequence (DNA): TGTGCCAGCACCCCTCTGGGCCTTAACTATGGCTACACCTTC. Protein product: CASTPLGLNYGYTF. V and J are TRBV6-5 and TRBJ1-2; no reliable D call. Trimming shortened V by 7 bases and J by 1 base, and 13 bases separated the two germline ends. CDR1 and CDR2 (germline): MNHEY, SVGAGI. The CDR3 is 14 residues long.